The sequence of this T cell receptor beta chain was determined in a study of blood T cell repertoires in COVID-19. Study at large: COVID-19 samples, acute and convalescent, were from the United States, Italy and Spain. Sources were T cells, B-cell-depleted T cells, or PBMCs; the material itself was cDNA or gDNA.

The CDR3 length is 13 residues. Trimming at V came to 7 bases and at J to 7 bases, leaving 2 bases not matched to a gene. The germline gives CDR1 WSHSY, CDR2 SAAADI. This table comes from immunoSEQ multiplex PCR, and its TCRdb copy is limited to in-frame clones, with some not included. The sample yields approximately 480,000 clones, 89% seen once. Followed longitudinally, the Seattle patients had been enrolled during active infection. The sequence derives from a man aged 18 to 29 with COVID-19, enrolled during active disease. This chain connects TRBV10-2 to TRBJ2-1; 12 nucleotides line up with TRBD2. The specimen sequenced was peripheral blood. The CDR3 loop reads CASNLAGGNEQFF. DNA for the CDR3: TGCGCCAGCAACCTAGCGGGGGGGAATGAGCAGTTCTTC.